These 22 T cell receptor beta chains came from one sample sequenced in a study of vaccination and CD4 T cells after COVID-19 (dated by TCRdb to between 2022 and 2023). Explained via the paper, the treatment or condition label denotes: approximately 11-day PBMC culture with coronavirus spike peptide pools or control peptides (ViraFEST assay). Libraries were prepared through PCR. Sequencing took place on an Illumina iSeq 100. DNA from cultured CD4+ T cells was subjected to TCR sequencing with the Oncomine TCR Beta short-read assay at the Johns Hopkins FTIC core. TCRdb's own reprocessing of the public reads used fastp at Q25 and MiXCR and kept productive beta chains. Each CDR3 protein appears once, grouped with its most common genes and DNA. This sample gives some 16,000 distinct CDR3 sequences in total; 53% of them show up just once. The ten largest account for 10% to 13% of the sample. Their antigen targets remain unknown.

The source material was CD4+ T cells from blood, cultured in vitro. The source of these receptors is a human donor who had recovered from COVID-19.

This chain uses TRBV6-1 with TRBJ2-5, with 8 bases aligning to TRBD2. Losses at the gene ends were 9 bases for V and 1 base for J; bases not matched to a gene: 7. The V gene's germline CDR1 is MNHNS and CDR2 SASEGT. CDR3 length equals 14 residues. The CDR3 DNA follows: TGTGCCAGTCACCCCGGGACTAGCCAAGAGACCCAGTACTTC. It specifies CASHPGTSQETQYF.

The V and J genes are TRBV24-1 and TRBJ2-5; D is possibly TRBD1 (6 bases). The germline V gene encodes CDR1 KGHDR and CDR2 SFDVKD. V lost 6 bases to trimming and J lost 5 bases, with 9 bases between them. This CDR3 contains 12 residues. CDR3 nucleotide sequence: TGTGCCACCAGTAGGGGGTTGGAGACCCAGTACTTC. Residues: CATSRGLETQYF.

This clonotype was seen a few times. The chain carries TRBV7-9 and TRBJ1-2; D may be TRBD1 (6 bases). V was trimmed by 5 bases and J by 0 bases, leaving 19 bases between them. The CDR3 runs to 17 residues. Germline lookup yields CDR1 SEHNR and CDR2 FQNEAQ (reference sequence). The chain's CDR3 is CASSQTHRDRTNYGYTF. CDR3 nucleotides: TGTGCCAGCAGCCAAACCCACAGGGATCGGACTAACTATGGCTACACCTTC.

The chain couples TRBV11-2 to TRBJ2-4; D gene uncertain. Germline values: CDR1 SGHAT, CDR2 FQNNGV. The V end lost 6 bases, the J end lost 0 bases, and 12 bases lay between the germline ends. The length of the CDR3 is 15 residues. The CDR3 DNA sequence: TGTGCCAGCAGGTACCTAAAGGGAGCCAAAAACATTCAGTACTTC. Encoded protein: CASRYLKGAKNIQYF.

The rearrangement links TRBV29-1 to TRBJ1-1, with TRBD1 identical over 7 bases. Germline-derived CDR1 and CDR2 are SQVTM and ANQGSEA. The length of the CDR3 is 10 residues. V shed 2 bases, J shed 10 bases, and the junction held 1 base outside the gene matches. The CDR3 sequence: CSVETGAAFF. Here the CDR3 DNA reads TGCAGCGTTGAAACAGGGGCAGCTTTCTTT.

As regards this clonotype: Given the absence of the conserved phenylalanine or tryptophan at the CDR3 end, a read error is likely. The gene calls are TRBV5-4 and TRBJ2-7, with TRBD2 identical over 8 bases. The CDR3 has 16 amino acids. From germline, CDR1 is SGHNT and CDR2 YYREEE (reference sequence). Unmatched junction bases numbered 9, after V lost 4 bases and J lost 0 bases. The CDR3 protein is CASSPAAGTSSYEQYC. The CDR3 DNA sequence: TGTGCCAGCAGCCCCGCGGCTGGGACTAGCTCCTACGAGCAGTACTGC.

The CDR3 reads CASMTGQGYEQYF. The CDR3 DNA follows: TGTGCCAGCATGACGGGACAGGGTTACGAGCAGTACTTC. The chain combines TRBV28 with TRBJ2-7; 9 bases align to TRBD1. Germline trimming cut 7 bases from V and 4 bases from J; bases unmatched to any gene: 5. Looked up from germline, CDR1 is MDHEN and CDR2 is SYDVKM. This CDR3 is 13 amino acids long. Complete variable domain (other parts from reference TRBV28 and TRBJ2-7): DVKVTQSSRYLVKRTGEKVFLECVQDMDHENMFWYRQDPGLGLRLIYFSYDVKMKEKGDIPEGYSVSREKKERFSLILESASTNQTSMYLCASMTGQGYEQYFGPGTRLTVT.

In its sample, this clonotype was seen a few times. V gene TRBV24-1 combines with J gene TRBJ2-1; D may be TRBD1 or TRBD2 (5 bases each). V lost 4 bases and J lost 8, with 17 bases in between. CDR3 length: 15 amino acids. The V gene's germline CDR1 is KGHDR and CDR2 SFDVKD. CDR3 residues: CATSDTGTSIYEQFF. CDR3 nucleotide sequence: TGTGCCACCAGTGACACCGGGACGTCAATATATGAGCAGTTCTTC.

This clonotype occurred a few times. This rearrangement joins TRBV15 to TRBJ2-3; D is unresolved. This CDR3 comprises 16 residues. Germline lookup yields CDR1 LNHNV and CDR2 YYDKDF (reference sequence). V was shortened by 1 base and J by 2 bases, with 13 bases between the two germline ends. CDR3 region: CATSRGGAPHTDTQYF. The CDR3 DNA follows: TGTGCCACCAGCAGAGGTGGAGCTCCCCACACAGATACGCAGTATTTT.

This clonotype was seen more than once but under ten times. The chain recombines TRBV5-6 with TRBJ2-5; possible D gene TRBD1, 5 bases. V lost 4 bases to trimming and J lost 5 bases, with 21 bases between them. Germline-derived CDR1 and CDR2 are SGHDT and YYEEEE. The CDR3 extends over 16 amino acids. The CDR3 bases are TGTGCCAGCAGCCTGGGGTCGACCCTGAAGGGGGAGACCCAGTACTTC. Translated: CASSLGSTLKGETQYF.

V usage is TRBV6-2 or TRBV6-3 and J usage is TRBJ2-7, with TRBD2 identical over 8 bases. V shed 6 bases and J 1 base; nucleotides not matched to a gene: 5. The CDR3 runs 14 residues. CDR1 and CDR2 from the germline V gene are MNHEY and SVGEGT. CDR3 protein: CASRPGGGSYEQYF. CDR3 bases: TGTGCCAGCAGGCCGGGCGGGGGGTCCTACGAGCAGTACTTC.

This clonotype was observed a handful of times. V is TRBV7-9 and J is TRBJ1-6; a weak D match, TRBD1 (5 bases). V was clipped by 11 bases and J by 4 bases, with 18 bases between them. This CDR3 region has 15 residues. Germline values: CDR1 SEHNR, CDR2 FQNEAQ (reference sequence). CDR3 region: CAAQTGESYNSPLHF. The CDR3, as DNA: TGTGCCGCTCAGACGGGGGAATCATATAATTCACCCCTCCACTTT.

A few counts support this clonotype. The chain carries TRBV7-9 and TRBJ2-3, with D possibly being TRBD1 (6 bases). The CDR3 extends over 15 amino acids. The V gene lost 8 bases and the J gene lost 3 bases, with 18 bases spanning the gap. In germline, CDR1 is SEHNR, CDR2 FQNEAQ (reference sequence). CDR3 nucleotide sequence: TGTGCCAGCCGGCAAAACAGGGTAGGGACAGATACGCAGTATTTT. This codes for CASRQNRVGTDTQYF.

In its sample, this clonotype was seen a few times. The V call is TRBV21-1, the J call TRBJ1-5. TRBV21-1 has pseudogene status. The CDR3 is 15 amino acids. DNA of the CDR3: TGTGCCAGCAGCATTGATGAGGAAGTGCATCAGCCCCAGCATTTT. This encodes CASSIDEEVHQPQHF.

This chain links TRBV6-5 with TRBJ1-1, with 7 bases that match TRBD1. The ends lost 0 bases at V and 5 bases at J; junction bases unmatched: 6. This CDR3 region has 15 residues. Germline-derived CDR1 and CDR2 are MNHEY and SVGAGI. CDR3 sequence reads: CASSYSDQGGTEAFF. As DNA, the CDR3 is TGTGCCAGCAGTTACTCGGATCAGGGGGGAACTGAAGCTTTCTTT.

The chain couples TRBV6-2 or TRBV6-3 to TRBJ2-1, with TRBD2 matching over 12 bases. This CDR3 is 16 amino acids long. Per germline, CDR1 MNHEY and CDR2 SVGEGT. The trim removed 1 base at V and 5 bases at J, leaving 3 bases unmatched. The CDR3 DNA reads TGTGCCAGCAGTTACTGGACTAGCGGGAAGAACAATGAGCAGTTCTTC. The encoded protein is CASSYWTSGKNNEQFF.

The rearrangement links TRBV12-3 or TRBV12-4 to TRBJ1-2; unclear D gene. CDR3 size: 12 residues. V shed 3 bases and J shed 5 bases, with 7 bases lying between them. CDR3: CASSFRSYGYTF. The CDR3 coding sequence is TGTGCCAGCAGTTTCCGGTCATATGGCTACACCTTC.

The J gene is TRBJ1-1, the V gene TRBV6-2 or TRBV6-3; D not certain. Trimming took 5 bases from V and 4 from J, leaving 14 bases between them. Germline CDR1 MNHEY, CDR2 SVGEGT. The CDR3 spans 14 residues. The CDR3: CASSSSRYLTEAFF. The CDR3 nucleotides read TGTGCCAGCAGTAGTTCAAGGTACCTCACTGAAGCTTTCTTT.

This chain uses TRBV29-1 with TRBJ2-3; the D gene is possibly TRBD1 (5 bases). The CDR3 runs 14 residues. V lost 4 bases and J 4 bases, leaving 15 bases between the germline ends. CDR1 is SQVTM, CDR2 ANQGSEA, per germline. CDR3 residues: CSVGWGSVPDTQYF. Written as DNA, the CDR3 is TGCAGCGTTGGTTGGGGCAGTGTCCCAGATACGCAGTATTTT.

CDR3 in amino acids: CASSFGQNYEQYF. CDR3 coding DNA: TGTGCCAGCAGCTTCGGGCAGAACTACGAGCAGTACTTC. The chain carries TRBV5-4 and TRBJ2-7; D gene unclear. The V and J ends lost 2 bases and 3 bases respectively, with 9 bases between them. The CDR3 has 13 amino acids. From germline, CDR1 is SGHNT and CDR2 YYREEE (reference sequence).

The CDR3 protein is CASSPGTSETADTQYF. The CDR3 nucleotides are TGTGCCAGCAGCCCCGGGACTAGCGAGACCGCAGATACGCAGTATTTT. The chain uses TRBV9 and TRBJ2-3, with 10 bases fitting TRBD2. The CDR3 loop spans 16 amino acids. The V gene end was trimmed by 4 bases and the J gene end by 4 bases; junction bases not matched to a gene: 9. Germline CDR1 is SGDLS and CDR2 is YYNGEE.

In this sample, this clonotype turned up a few times. The chain has TRBV20-1 and TRBJ1-1; no reliable D call. The CDR3 consists of 13 residues. The germline V gene has CDR1 DFQATT and CDR2 SNEGSKA (reference sequence). V lost 5 bases, J lost 2 bases, and 12 bases lay in between. CDR3 in DNA: TGCAGTGCTCGACGGGAGGTTAACACTGAAGCTTTCTTT. It codes for CSARREVNTEAFF.